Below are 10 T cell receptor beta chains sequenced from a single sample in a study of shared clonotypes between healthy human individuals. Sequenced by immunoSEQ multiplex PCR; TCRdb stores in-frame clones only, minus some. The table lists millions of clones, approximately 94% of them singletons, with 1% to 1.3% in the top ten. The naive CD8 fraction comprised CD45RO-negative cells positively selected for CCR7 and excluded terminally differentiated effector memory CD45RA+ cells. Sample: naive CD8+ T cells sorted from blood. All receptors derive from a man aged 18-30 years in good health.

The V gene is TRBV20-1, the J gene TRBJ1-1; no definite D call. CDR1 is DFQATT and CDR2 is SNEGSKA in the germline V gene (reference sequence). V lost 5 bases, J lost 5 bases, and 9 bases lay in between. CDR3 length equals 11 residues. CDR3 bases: TGCAGTGCTCCGACCCTTACTGAAGCTTTCTTT. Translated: CSAPTLTEAFF.

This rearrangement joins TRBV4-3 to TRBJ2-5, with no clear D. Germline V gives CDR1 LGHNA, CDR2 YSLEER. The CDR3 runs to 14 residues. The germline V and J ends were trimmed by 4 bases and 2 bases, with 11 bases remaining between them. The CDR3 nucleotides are TGCGCCAGCAGCCCCGACGTCCTACAAGAGACCCAGTACTTC. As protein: CASSPDVLQETQYF.

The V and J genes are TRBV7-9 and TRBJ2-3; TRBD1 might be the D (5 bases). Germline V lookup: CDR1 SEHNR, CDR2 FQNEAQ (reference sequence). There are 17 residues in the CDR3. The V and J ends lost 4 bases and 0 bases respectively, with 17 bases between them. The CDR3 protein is CASSSPQGTYSTDTQYF. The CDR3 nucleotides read TGTGCCAGCAGCTCTCCTCAGGGAACCTACAGCACAGATACGCAGTATTTT.

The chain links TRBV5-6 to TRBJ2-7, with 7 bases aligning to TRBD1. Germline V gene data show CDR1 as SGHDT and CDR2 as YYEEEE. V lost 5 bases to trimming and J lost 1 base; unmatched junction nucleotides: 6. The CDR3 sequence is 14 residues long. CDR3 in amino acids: CASSQGDNSYEQYF. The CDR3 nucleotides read TGTGCCAGCAGTCAGGGGGACAATTCCTACGAGCAGTACTTC.

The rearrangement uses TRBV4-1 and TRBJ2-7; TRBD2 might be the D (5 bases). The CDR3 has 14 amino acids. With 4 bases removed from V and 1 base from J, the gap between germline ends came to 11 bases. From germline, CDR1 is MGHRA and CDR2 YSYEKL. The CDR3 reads CASSRGGTSYEQYF. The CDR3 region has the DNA TGCGCCAGCAGCCGAGGAGGAACTTCCTACGAGCAGTACTTC.

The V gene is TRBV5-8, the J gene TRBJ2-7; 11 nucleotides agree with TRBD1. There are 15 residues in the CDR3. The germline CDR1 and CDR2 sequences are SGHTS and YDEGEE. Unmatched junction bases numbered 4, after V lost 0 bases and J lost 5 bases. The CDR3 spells CASSLGTGGGDEQYF. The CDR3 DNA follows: TGTGCCAGCAGCTTGGGGACAGGGGGCGGTGACGAGCAGTACTTC.

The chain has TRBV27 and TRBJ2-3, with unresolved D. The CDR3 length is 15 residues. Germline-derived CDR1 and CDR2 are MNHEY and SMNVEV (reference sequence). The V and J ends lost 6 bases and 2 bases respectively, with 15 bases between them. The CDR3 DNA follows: TGTGCCAGCAGGCCCCAAGAGGCCACCACAGATACGCAGTATTTT. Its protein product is CASRPQEATTDTQYF.

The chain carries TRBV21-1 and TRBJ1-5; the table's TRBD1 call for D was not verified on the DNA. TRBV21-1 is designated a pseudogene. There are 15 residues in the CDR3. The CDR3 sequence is CASSKIGQGNQPQHF. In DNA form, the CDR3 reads TGTGCCAGCAGCAAAATTGGACAGGGAAATCAGCCCCAGCATTTT.

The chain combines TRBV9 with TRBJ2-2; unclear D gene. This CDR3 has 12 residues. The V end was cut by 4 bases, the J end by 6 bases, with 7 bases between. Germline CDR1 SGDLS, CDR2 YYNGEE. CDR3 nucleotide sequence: TGTGCCAGCAGCCAAGGATCCGGGGAGCTGTTTTTT. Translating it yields CASSQGSGELFF.

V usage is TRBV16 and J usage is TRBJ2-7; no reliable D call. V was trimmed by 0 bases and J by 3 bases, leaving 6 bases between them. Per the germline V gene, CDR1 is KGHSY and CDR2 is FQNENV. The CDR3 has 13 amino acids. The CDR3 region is CASSQSWDYEQYF. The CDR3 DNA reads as TGTGCCAGCAGCCAATCGTGGGACTACGAGCAGTACTTC.